This T cell receptor (beta chain) was identified during a study of OX40 agonist ivuxolimab in advanced cancers. This table comes from immunoSEQ multiplex PCR, and its TCRdb copy is limited to in-frame clones, with some not included. The table shows under 85,000 clones, with 88% occurring only once. In germline, CDR1 is MRHNA, CDR2 SNTAGT. V dropped 4 bases and J dropped 0 bases, with 6 bases sitting between them. This CDR3 region has 13 residues. This chain connects TRBV6-4 to TRBJ1-2; D uncertain. The starting material was CD4+ or CD8+ T cells sorted from blood, obtained in a trial of the OX40 agonist ivuxolimab. The TCR sequence derives from an adult with an advanced solid tumor such as melanoma, head and neck, liver or kidney cancer. DNA for the CDR3: TGTGCCAGCAGTGTATCAGCTAACTATGGCTACACCTTC. This codes for CASSVSANYGYTF.